Listed below are T cell receptor beta chains from one sample, sequenced in a study of graft-versus-host responses after intestinal transplantation. The protocol was immunoSEQ multiplex PCR, while the TCRdb copy is restricted to in-frame clones and leaves out a portion. This sample has around 120,000 clones, with 90% found just once. Their antigens are not known. This sample comprised unstimulated CD4+ T cells sorted from spleen or lymph node cells, obtained before intestinal transplant. Receptors originate from a human donor who received an intestinal transplant. Both conserved end residues are part of each CDR3. The D gene is left open where the match is weak. Size is stated for part of the rows, as once, few or many counts, or as a class when the clone is expanded.

size: .
J: TRBJ2-1
V: TRBV1
D: .
CDR3: CTSPYWGGITYNEQFF
DNA: TGCACCAGCCCTTACTGGGGCGGGATTACCTACAATGAGCAGTTCTTC

size: .
J: TRBJ2-5
V: TRBV7-7
D: .
CDR3: CASSHSGGQETQYF
DNA: TGTGCCAGCAGCCACTCCGGGGGTCAAGAGACCCAGTACTTC

size: .
J: TRBJ1-2
V: TRBV7-9
D: .
CDR3: CASSPPGWSYTF
DNA: TGTGCCAGCAGCCCGCCCGGGTGGAGCTACACCTTC

size: .
J: TRBJ1-2
V: TRBV5-1
D: TRBD1
CDR3: CASSLDQGEGGYTF
DNA: TGCGCCAGCAGCTTGGACCAGGGGGAAGGGGGCTACACCTTC

size: .
J: TRBJ1-2
V: TRBV10-2
D: TRBD1
CDR3: CASSEDRGYGYTF
DNA: TGCGCCAGCAGTGAGGACAGGGGCTATGGCTACACCTTC

size: once
J: TRBJ1-3
V: TRBV7-2
D: TRBD1
CDR3: CASSRTGAGGNTIYF
DNA: TGTGCCAGCAGCCGGACAGGGGCGGGAGGAAACACCATATATTTT

size: .
J: TRBJ2-5
V: TRBV5-4
D: .
CDR3: CASSLGQLQETQYF
DNA: TGTGCCAGCAGCTTGGGACAGCTACAAGAGACCCAGTACTTC

size: .
J: TRBJ1-5
V: TRBV4-1
D: .
CDR3: CASSNRALGNQPQHF
DNA: TGCGCCAGCAGCAACAGGGCCCTAGGCAATCAGCCCCAGCATTTT

size: .
J: TRBJ1-6
V: TRBV5-1
D: .
CDR3: CASSGGTSYSPLHF
DNA: TGCGCCAGCAGCGGCGGCACCTCGTATTCACCCCTCCACTTT

size: once
J: TRBJ1-1
V: TRBV18
D: .
CDR3: CASSPSSVNTEAFF
DNA: TGTGCCAGCTCACCAAGTTCGGTGAACACTGAAGCTTTCTTT

size: .
J: TRBJ2-1
V: TRBV7-3
D: .
CDR3: CASSLSLANYNEQFF
DNA: TGTGCCAGCAGCCTTTCCTTAGCGAATTACAATGAGCAGTTCTTC

size: .
J: TRBJ1-1
V: TRBV15
D: .
CDR3: CATSRDPPTGAFF
DNA: TGTGCCACCAGCAGAGATCCCCCGACAGGAGCTTTCTTT

size: .
J: TRBJ1-2
V: TRBV29-1
D: .
CDR3: CSVEESRYGYTF
DNA: TGCAGCGTTGAGGAGTCTAGGTATGGCTACACCTTC

size: .
J: TRBJ2-5
V: TRBV2
D: .
CDR3: CASTPQETQYF
DNA: TGTGCCAGTACACCGCAAGAGACCCAGTACTTC

size: .
J: TRBJ1-1
V: TRBV20-1
D: .
CDR3: CSAPGDTEAFF
DNA: TGCAGTGCTCCCGGGGACACTGAAGCTTTCTTT

size: .
J: TRBJ2-2
V: TRBV30
D: TRBD1
CDR3: CAWSVPDRDTGELFF
DNA: TGTGCCTGGAGTGTACCCGACAGGGACACCGGGGAGCTGTTTTTT

size: .
J: TRBJ2-2
V: TRBV7-2
D: TRBD2
CDR3: CASSAGLAGAINTGELFF
DNA: TGTGCCAGCAGCGCGGGACTAGCGGGGGCTATCAACACCGGGGAGCTGTTTTTT

size: once
J: TRBJ1-6
V: TRBV10-2
D: TRBD1
CDR3: CASNRQGDSPLHF
DNA: TGCGCCAGCAATCGGCAGGGGGACTCACCCCTCCACTTT

size: .
J: TRBJ1-5
V: TRBV4-3
D: .
CDR3: CASSQDGTIWQPQHF
DNA: TGCGCCAGCAGCCAAGATGGGACAATCTGGCAGCCCCAGCATTTT

size: .
J: TRBJ1-4
V: TRBV19
D: .
CDR3: CASTGVLGGAVKLFF
DNA: TGTGCCAGTACTGGGGTTCTCGGAGGGGCAGTAAAACTGTTTTTT

size: .
J: TRBJ2-3
V: TRBV19
D: TRBD2
CDR3: CASSLGLADTQYF
DNA: TGTGCCAGTAGTTTAGGACTAGCCGATACGCAGTATTTT

size: .
J: TRBJ1-2
V: TRBV2
D: .
CDR3: CASSESAGPGYTF
DNA: TGTGCCAGCAGTGAATCGGCAGGTCCTGGCTACACCTTC